The 13 T cell receptor beta chains reported below all come from one sample, sequenced in a study of blood T cell repertoires in COVID-19. Assay: immunoSEQ multiplex PCR; the TCRdb copy retains only in-frame clones and omits some. The data hold 70,000 or so clones, with 75% to 80% observed a single time. The sequenced sample consisted of peripheral blood. These receptors originate from a human donor in a cohort sampled during active COVID-19.

The J gene is TRBJ1-5, the V gene TRBV9; 9 positions agree with TRBD1. V trimming: 2 bases; J trimming: 4 bases; junction bases outside the gene matches: 1. CDR3 length: 14 amino acids. CDR1 and CDR2 from the germline V gene are SGDLS and YYNGEE. CDR3 loop: CASSVGTGNQPQHF. In nucleotides, the CDR3 is TGTGCCAGCAGCGTCGGGACAGGGAATCAGCCCCAGCATTTT.

This clone has only a few counts. This chain connects TRBV4-2 to TRBJ1-6; TRBD1 is a possible D gene (5 bases). V lost 0 bases to trimming and J lost 7 bases, with 10 bases between them. Germline V CDR1 and CDR2: LGHNA, YNFKEQ. The CDR3 totals 15 residues. CDR3 nucleotides: TGTGCCAGCAGCCAAGAATTCAGGGAAAATTCACCCCTCCACTTT. Amino acid sequence: CASSQEFRENSPLHF.

The rearrangement uses TRBV10-3 and TRBJ2-7; TRBD2 matches at 8 bases. The CDR3 spans 17 residues. Per the germline V gene, CDR1 is ENHRY and CDR2 is SYGVKD. Trimming removed 4 bases from V and 0 bases from J; junction bases left unmatched: 11. CDR3 DNA sequence: TGTGCCATCAGTGCGGATAAGGCGGGAGGAAGCTCCTACGAGCAGTACTTC. This sequence encodes CAISADKAGGSSYEQYF.

The rearrangement uses TRBV28 and TRBJ2-5; a weak D match, TRBD2 (5 bases). CDR1 is MDHEN, CDR2 SYDVKM, per germline. Deletions cut 4 bases from V and 5 bases from J, with 23 bases between. The CDR3 sequence is 17 residues long. The CDR3 here is CASSSLGGSAIRETQYF. Here the CDR3 DNA reads TGTGCCAGCAGTTCTCTCGGTGGTAGCGCTATTAGGGAGACCCAGTACTTC.

This clone has just a few counts. This chain links TRBV18 with TRBJ1-3; D call uncertain. Germline lookup yields CDR1 KGHSH and CDR2 LQKENI. V was clipped by 0 bases and J by 2 bases, with 11 bases between them. The CDR3 has 16 amino acids. CDR3 DNA: TGTGCCAGCTCACCACCGGGCGGGGTGACTGGAAACACCATATATTTT. It yields the protein CASSPPGGVTGNTIYF.

As DNA, the CDR3 is TGTGCCAGCAGAAAGGGTAGGGGGTTCGGGAAGAACACTGAAGCTTTCTTT. This sequence encodes CASRKGRGFGKNTEAFF. The chain combines TRBV2 with TRBJ1-1, with a possible D match to TRBD1 (6 bases). Germline loops: CDR1 SNHLY, CDR2 FYNNEI. Trimming stripped 6 bases from V and 1 base from J, with 21 bases between. The CDR3 totals 17 residues. The variable domain in full, with the rest retrieved from reference TRBV2 and TRBJ1-1, is EPEVTQTPSHQVTQMGQEVILRCVPISNHLYFYWYRQILGQKVEFLVSFYNNEISEKSEIFDDQFSVERPDGSNFTLKIRSTKLEDSAMYFCASRKGRGFGKNTEAFFGQGTRLTVV.

V and J are TRBV3-1 (or the pseudogene TRBV3-2) and TRBJ2-7; TRBD1 aligns across 8 bases. Trimming at V came to 4 bases and at J to 3 bases, leaving 8 bases not matched to a gene. Germline V gene lookup returns CDR1 LGHDT and CDR2 YNNKEL (reference sequence). There are 15 residues in the CDR3. The CDR3 here is CASSRKRDRLYEQYF. The CDR3 DNA sequence: TGTGCCAGCAGCCGAAAACGGGACAGGCTCTACGAGCAGTACTTC.

DNA of the CDR3: TGTGCCAGCAGCCCCAGGAGGGGTGAGCAGTTCTTC. As protein: CASSPRRGEQFF. The chain couples TRBV7-6 to TRBJ2-1; possibly TRBD2 for D (6 bases). The CDR3 is 12 amino acids. Germline V gene lookup returns CDR1 SGHVS and CDR2 FNYEAQ. With 5 bases removed from V and 9 bases from J, the gap between germline ends came to 11 bases. The full variable domain, rest sourced from reference TRBV7-6 and TRBJ2-1, is GAGVSQSPRYKVTKRGQDVALRCDPISGHVSLYWYRQALGQGPEFLTYFNYEAQQDKSGLPNDRFSAERPEGSISTLTIQRTEQRDSAMYRCASSPRRGEQFFGPGTRLTVL.

The V gene is TRBV10-3, the J gene TRBJ2-7; 11 bases align to TRBD2. The V and J ends lost 3 bases and 3 bases, in that order; junction bases with no gene match: 7. The CDR3 is 16 amino acids. Germline CDR1 is ENHRY and CDR2 is SYGVKD. The CDR3 sequence is CAISETRLAGLYEQYF. The CDR3 region has the DNA TGTGCCATCAGTGAAACTAGACTAGCGGGACTCTACGAGCAGTACTTC.

The chain recombines TRBV5-3 with TRBJ2-2, with D perhaps TRBD1 (7 bases). TRBV5-3 carries the ORF label, with uncertain function. This CDR3 contains 18 residues. CDR3 amino acids: CSPEGGFDDRANTGELFF. For the CDR3, the DNA is TGTTCGCCAGAAGGGGGGTTTGACGACAGGGCGAACACCGGGGAGCTGTTTTTT.

This clone was found once. This rearrangement joins TRBV15 to TRBJ1-2, with a weak D call TRBD1 (6 bases). V was trimmed by 5 bases and J by 8 bases, leaving 18 bases between them. In germline, CDR1 is LNHNV, CDR2 YYDKDF (reference sequence). CDR3 length: 14 amino acids. CDR3: CATSPSGGPGGYTF. The CDR3 nucleotides read TGTGCCACCAGCCCCTCCGGGGGGCCGGGAGGCTACACCTTC.

The rearrangement uses TRBV24-1 and TRBJ2-2, with 8 bases that match TRBD2. Germline CDR1 reads KGHDR; CDR2 reads SFDVKD. This CDR3 comprises 14 residues. The junction had 6 bases not matched to a gene; V was cut back by 9 bases and J by 4 bases. In DNA form, the CDR3 reads TGTGCCACCGCCGGGACTAGACCCACCGGGGAGCTGTTTTTT. Protein: CATAGTRPTGELFF.

This rearrangement joins TRBV10-2 to TRBJ2-7; possible D gene TRBD1, 5 bases. V gave up 5 bases and J gave up 2 bases, with 13 bases separating them. The CDR3 extends over 14 amino acids. Germline CDR1 and CDR2: WSHSY and SAAADI. This chain's CDR3 is CASSLSRAPYEQYF. The CDR3 nucleotides are TGCGCCAGCAGTCTAAGCAGGGCCCCCTACGAGCAGTACTTC.